Given below is one T cell receptor (beta chain) in context. Its target is unknown. Here immunoSEQ multiplex PCR was the method, and the copy in TCRdb shows in-frame clones only, minus some. The repertoire holds more than 85,000 clones, with about 90% as singletons. The CDR3 covers 13 residues. Germline V gene sequence: CDR1 SGHKS, CDR2 YYEKEE (reference sequence). The germline V and J ends were trimmed by 0 bases and 7 bases, with 8 bases remaining between them. The sample is drawn from a study of T cell responses to AZD1222 COVID-19 vaccine. General study findings and limits: Vaccine-related CD4 TCRs covered spike, predominating at 160-218 and 743-854. Baseline seropositivity occurred in only a handful of AZD1222 recipients. In all cases, repertoires were sampled only after the peak T cell response.

Here the sequenced sample was peripheral blood, taken on day 0 of AZD1222 vaccination. This receptor was taken from an adult in good health. The chain recombines TRBV5-5 with TRBJ2-1; D is ambiguous. The CDR3: CASSLAQKNEQFF. CDR3 sequence (DNA): TGTGCCAGCAGCTTGGCCCAGAAAAATGAGCAGTTCTTC.